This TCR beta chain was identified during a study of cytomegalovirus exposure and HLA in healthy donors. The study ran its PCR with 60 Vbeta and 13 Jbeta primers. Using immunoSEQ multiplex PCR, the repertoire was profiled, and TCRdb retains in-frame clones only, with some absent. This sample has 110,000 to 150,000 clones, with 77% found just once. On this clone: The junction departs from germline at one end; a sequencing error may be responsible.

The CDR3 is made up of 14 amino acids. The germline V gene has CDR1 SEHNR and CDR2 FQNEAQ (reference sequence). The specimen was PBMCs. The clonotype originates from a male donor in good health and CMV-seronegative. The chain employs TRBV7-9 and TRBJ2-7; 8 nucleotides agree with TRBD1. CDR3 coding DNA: TGTTCCAGCAGCTTAGGACAGGGAACCTACGAGCAGTACTTC. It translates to CSSSLGQGTYEQYF.